The 6 T cell receptor beta chains given below trace back to one sample, sequenced in a study of blood T cell repertoires in COVID-19. Method: immunoSEQ multiplex PCR; TCRdb's copy keeps in-frame clones and lacks some. In the table there are 350,000 to 450,000 clones, around 87% of which are singletons. The sample comprised PBMCs or T cells enriched from blood (not recorded which). Receptors were obtained from a man between 35 and 55 years old in a cohort exposed to, infected with or recovered from COVID-19 (not recorded which).

The chain combines TRBV7-2 with TRBJ1-5, with D possibly matching TRBD1 (6 bases). The V end was cut by 5 bases, the J end by 4 bases, with 12 bases between. Per germline, CDR1 SGHTA and CDR2 FQGNSA. The CDR3 loop spans 14 amino acids. The CDR3 DNA reads TGTGCCAGCAGCCCCCTCAGGGGTAATCAGCCCCAGCATTTT. Translating it yields CASSPLRGNQPQHF.

V gene TRBV28 combines with J gene TRBJ1-3, with no clear D. Germline loops: CDR1 MDHEN, CDR2 SYDVKM. CDR3 length: 15 residues. Trimming shortened V by 3 bases and J by 0 bases, and 9 bases separated the two germline ends. CDR3 sequence reads: CASSFSHLSGNTIYF. The CDR3 nucleotides read TGTGCCAGCAGTTTTAGCCACCTCTCTGGAAACACCATATATTTT.

This clone has only one observation. This chain uses TRBV4-1 with TRBJ2-5, with a tentative D call TRBD2 (5 bases). Germline V gives CDR1 MGHRA, CDR2 YSYEKL. This CDR3 spans 14 amino acids. The ends were cut back, 1 base at V and 5 bases at J, with 11 bases in the middle. This CDR3 is CASSQVRGGETQYF. The DNA of the CDR3 is TGCGCCAGCAGCCAAGTCCGAGGCGGGGAGACCCAGTACTTC.

The chain uses TRBV27 and TRBJ2-3, with 7 bases fitting TRBD2. V lost 11 bases and J lost 3; bases outside the gene matches: 29. Germline CDR1 reads MNHEY; CDR2 reads SMNVEV (reference sequence). The CDR3 sequence is 20 residues long. The CDR3 bases are TGTGCCCTTCGGGTGGCTAGCGGCTCTTGGGGTCCTATGGGTACAGATACGCAGTATTTT. Residues: CALRVASGSWGPMGTDTQYF.

This clone has a single count. This chain joins TRBV5-4 and TRBJ2-7, with 10 bases aligning to TRBD2. The germline gives CDR1 SGHNT, CDR2 YYREEE (reference sequence). With 0 bases clipped from V and 0 bases from J, the junction kept 3 bases outside the gene matches. This CDR3 has 16 amino acids. The CDR3 loop is CASSLGTSGRSYEQYF. DNA of the CDR3: TGTGCCAGCAGCTTGGGGACTAGCGGTCGCTCCTACGAGCAGTACTTC.

The V call is TRBV5-1, the J call TRBJ1-5; a weak D match, TRBD1 (6 bases). Trimming pared 4 bases from V and 5 bases from J, leaving 10 bases between. Germline assignment: CDR1 SGHRS and CDR2 YFSETQ. The CDR3 covers 13 residues. In DNA, the CDR3 is TGCGCCAGCAGCGAGGCAGGGGATCAGCCCCAGCATTTT. Its translation is CASSEAGDQPQHF.